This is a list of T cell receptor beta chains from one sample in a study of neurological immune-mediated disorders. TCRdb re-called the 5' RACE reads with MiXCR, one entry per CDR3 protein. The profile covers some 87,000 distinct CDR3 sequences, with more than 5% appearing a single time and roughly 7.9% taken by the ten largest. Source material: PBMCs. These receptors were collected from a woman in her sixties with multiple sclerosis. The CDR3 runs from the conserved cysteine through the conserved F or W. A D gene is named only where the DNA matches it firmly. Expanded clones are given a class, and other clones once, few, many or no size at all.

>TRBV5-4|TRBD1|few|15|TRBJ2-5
TGTGCCAGCAGCCGAAGGACAGGGGTTCAAGAGACCCAGTACTTC
CASSRRTGVQETQYF
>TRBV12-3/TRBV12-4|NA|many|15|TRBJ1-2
TGTGCCAGCAGTTGGAGGCGTCAGGAAGAACATGGCTACACCTTC
CASSWRRQEEHGYTF
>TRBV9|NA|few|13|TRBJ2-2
TGTGCCAGCAGCGTATGGCCGGCCGGGGAGCTGTTTTTT
CASSVWPAGELFF
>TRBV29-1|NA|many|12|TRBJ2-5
TGCAGCGTTGCTCGTGGGGGGGAGACCCAGTACTTC
CSVARGGETQYF
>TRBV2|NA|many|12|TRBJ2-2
TGTGCCAGCAGTGGGACAGCCGGGGAGCTGTTTTTT
CASSGTAGELFF
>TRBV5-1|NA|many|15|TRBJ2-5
TGCGCCAGCAGCTTGGGGTCCGTAGGAAAAGAGACCCAGTACTTC
CASSLGSVGKETQYF
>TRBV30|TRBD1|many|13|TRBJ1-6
TGTGCCTGCCGCAGGGGGGTAGGTTCACCCCTCCACTTT
CACRRGVGSPLHF
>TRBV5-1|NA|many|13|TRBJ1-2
TGCGCCAGCAGGGTCGACACCCACTATGGCTACACCTTC
CASRVDTHYGYTF
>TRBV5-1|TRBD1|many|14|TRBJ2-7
TGCGCCAGCAGCTTACCGGGACAGATATACGAGCAGTACTTC
CASSLPGQIYEQYF
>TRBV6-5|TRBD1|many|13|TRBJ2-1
TGTGCCAGCAGTTACGACAGGGCCAATGAGCAGTTCTTC
CASSYDRANEQFF
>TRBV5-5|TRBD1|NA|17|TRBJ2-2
TGTGCCAGCAGCTCGAACCCGGGACAGGGGACCACCGGGGAGCTGTTTTTT
CASSSNPGQGTTGELFF
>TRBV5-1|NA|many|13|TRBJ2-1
TGCGCCAGCAGCTTGGAGCAGGGCTATGAGCAGTTCTTC
CASSLEQGYEQFF
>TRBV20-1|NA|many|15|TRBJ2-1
TGCAGTGCCACCTCCCTGGGGGAAACCTACAATGAGCAGTTCTTC
CSATSLGETYNEQFF
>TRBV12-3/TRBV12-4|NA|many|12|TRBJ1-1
TGTGCCAGCGGGTACACGAACACTGAAGCTTTCTTT
CASGYTNTEAFF
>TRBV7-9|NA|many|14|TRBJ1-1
TGTGCCAGCAGCTCCCCGGGTAAGAACACTGAAGCTTTCTTT
CASSSPGKNTEAFF
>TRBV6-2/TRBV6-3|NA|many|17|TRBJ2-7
TGTGCCAGCAAGGGAACCCCCCGGGACGGACTTTCCTACGAGCAGTACTTC
CASKGTPRDGLSYEQYF
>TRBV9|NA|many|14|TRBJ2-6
TGTGCCAGCAGCGTAGTGCCGGGGGCCAACGTCCTGACTTTC
CASSVVPGANVLTF
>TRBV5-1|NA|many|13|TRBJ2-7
TGCGCCAGCAGCTTGGGGACTACTAGCGAGCAGTACTTC
CASSLGTTSEQYF
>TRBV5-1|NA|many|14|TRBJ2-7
TGCGCCAGCAGCTTAGGAGGGAACCTCCACGAGCAGTACTTC
CASSLGGNLHEQYF
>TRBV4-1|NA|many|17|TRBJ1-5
TGCGCCAGCAGCCAAGTCACTTTACTTGATAGCAATCAGCCCCAGCATTTT
CASSQVTLLDSNQPQHF
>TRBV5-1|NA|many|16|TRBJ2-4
TGCGCCAGCAGCTTGGAGGGAGGCGGGGACAAAAACATTCAGTACTTC
CASSLEGGGDKNIQYF
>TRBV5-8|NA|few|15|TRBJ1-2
TGTGCCAGCAGCCCAACAGGGAGGATGAACTATGGCTACACCTTC
CASSPTGRMNYGYTF
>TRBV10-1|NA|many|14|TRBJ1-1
TGCGCCAGCAGTGAGTCGGGCCGGGGGGCTGAAGCTTTCTTT
CASSESGRGAEAFF
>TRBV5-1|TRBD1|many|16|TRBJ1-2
TGCGCCAGCAGCTCGGGGGGACAGGGAAGTATGGATGGCTACACCTTC
CASSSGGQGSMDGYTF
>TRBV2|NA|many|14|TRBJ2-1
TGTGCCAGCAGTGAGATGAAGTCCTACAATGAGCAGTTCTTC
CASSEMKSYNEQFF
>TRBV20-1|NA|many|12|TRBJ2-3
TGCAGTGCTAGGGTTTTGGACGCCCTCGCATATTTT
CSARVLDALAYF
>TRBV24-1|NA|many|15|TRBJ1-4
TGTGCCACCAGTGATAGGACAGCAACTAATGAAAAACTGTTTTTT
CATSDRTATNEKLFF
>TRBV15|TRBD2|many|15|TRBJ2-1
TGTGCCACCAGCAAGGCGGGGGGGCCAGACAATGAGCAGTTCTTC
CATSKAGGPDNEQFF
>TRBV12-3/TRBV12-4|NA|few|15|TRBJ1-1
TGTGCCAGCACCCACGCGGACAGATTGAACACTGAAGCTTTCTTT
CASTHADRLNTEAFF
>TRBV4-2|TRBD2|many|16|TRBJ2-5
TGTGCCAGCAGCAACACGGTAGCGGGGGGACAAGAGACCCAGTACTTC
CASSNTVAGGQETQYF
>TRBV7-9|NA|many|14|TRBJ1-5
TGTGCCAGCAGCCCCACAGGGCCGGGCCAGCCCCAGCATTTT
CASSPTGPGQPQHF
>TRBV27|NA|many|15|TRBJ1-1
TGTGCCAGCAGTCCCCACGTTGAGGGAAATACTGAAGCTTTCTTT
CASSPHVEGNTEAFF
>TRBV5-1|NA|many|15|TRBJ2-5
TGCGCCAGCAGTTATCCTGCCCGGGTCCAAGAGACCCAGTACTTC
CASSYPARVQETQYF